This T cell receptor (beta chain) was recorded in a study of blood T cell repertoires in COVID-19. About the research overall: Researchers got acute and convalescent COVID-19 samples from the United States, Italy and Spain. Sample material is recorded as cDNA or gDNA derived from T cells, B-cell-depleted T cells, or PBMCs.

This clone was found once. Seattle enrolled patients during active infection and tracked them longitudinally. Germline V gene data show CDR1 as MNHEY and CDR2 as SVGAGI. The CDR3 is 14 residues long. Unmatched junction bases numbered 9, after V lost 6 bases and J lost 5 bases. Original handling: Amplifying reference gene primers gave estimates of nucleated cell counts. Only in-frame clones appear in the TCRdb table, and some are missing; sequencing was by immunoSEQ multiplex PCR. That table furnishes V, J and clone size, whereas the DNA furnished D and trimming. The top ten clones hold around 9.9% of a sample with approximately 170,000 clones, 70% to 90% of them seen once.

Input material: peripheral blood. This TCR derives from a woman aged 55-75 years with COVID-19, enrolled during active disease. This chain links TRBV6-5 with TRBJ2-7; 8 bases are shared with TRBD2. For the CDR3, the DNA is TGTGCCAGCAGACCAGGGACTAGTTATCACGAGCAGTACTTC. Protein product: CASRPGTSYHEQYF.